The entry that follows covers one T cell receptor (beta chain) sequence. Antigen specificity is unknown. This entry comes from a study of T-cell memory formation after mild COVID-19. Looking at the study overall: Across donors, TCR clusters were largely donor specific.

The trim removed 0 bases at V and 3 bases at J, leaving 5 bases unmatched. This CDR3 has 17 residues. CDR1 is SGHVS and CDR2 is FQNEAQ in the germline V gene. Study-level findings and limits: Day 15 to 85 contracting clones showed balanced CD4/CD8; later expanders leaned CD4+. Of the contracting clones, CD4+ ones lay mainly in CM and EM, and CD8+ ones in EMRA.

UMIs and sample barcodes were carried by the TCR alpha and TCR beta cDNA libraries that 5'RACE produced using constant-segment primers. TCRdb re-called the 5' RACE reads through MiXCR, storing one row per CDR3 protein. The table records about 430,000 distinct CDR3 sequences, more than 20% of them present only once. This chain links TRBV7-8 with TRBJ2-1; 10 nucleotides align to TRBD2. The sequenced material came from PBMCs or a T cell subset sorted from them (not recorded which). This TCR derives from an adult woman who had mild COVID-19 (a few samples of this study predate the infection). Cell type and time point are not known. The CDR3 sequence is CASSLALSGGDYNEQFF. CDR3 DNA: TGTGCCAGCAGCTTAGCGCTCAGCGGGGGGGACTACAATGAGCAGTTCTTC.